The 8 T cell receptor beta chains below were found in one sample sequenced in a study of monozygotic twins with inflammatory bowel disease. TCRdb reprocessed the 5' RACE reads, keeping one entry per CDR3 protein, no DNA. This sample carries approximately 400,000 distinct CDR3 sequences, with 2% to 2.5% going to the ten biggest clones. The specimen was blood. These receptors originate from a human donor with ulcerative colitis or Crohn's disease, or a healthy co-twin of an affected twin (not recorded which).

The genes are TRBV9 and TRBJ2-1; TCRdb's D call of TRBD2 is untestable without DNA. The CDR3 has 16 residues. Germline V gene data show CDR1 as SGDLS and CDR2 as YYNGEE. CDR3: CASTPRGDSSYNEQFF.

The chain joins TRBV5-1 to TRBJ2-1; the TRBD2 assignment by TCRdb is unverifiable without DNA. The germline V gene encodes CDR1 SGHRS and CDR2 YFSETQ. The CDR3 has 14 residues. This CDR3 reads CASSGTGGRNEQFF.

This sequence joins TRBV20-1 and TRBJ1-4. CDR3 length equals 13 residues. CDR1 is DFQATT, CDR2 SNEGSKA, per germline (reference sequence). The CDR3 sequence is CSARPTRNEKLFF.

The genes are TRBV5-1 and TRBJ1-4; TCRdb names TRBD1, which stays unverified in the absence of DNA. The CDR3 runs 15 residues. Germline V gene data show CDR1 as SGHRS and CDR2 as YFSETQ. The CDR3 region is CASSLAGGPNEKLFF.

The CDR3 loop reads CASSSPLWGGRDTQYF. This chain joins TRBV7-9 and TRBJ2-3; TCRdb's D call, TRBD1, is unchecked because there is no DNA. The CDR3 has 16 residues. Germline V CDR1 and CDR2: SEHNR, FQNEAQ (reference sequence).

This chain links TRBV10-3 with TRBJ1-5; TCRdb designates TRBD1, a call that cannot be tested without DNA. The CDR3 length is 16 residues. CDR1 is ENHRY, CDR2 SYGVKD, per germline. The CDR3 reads CAISESKGGINQPQHF.

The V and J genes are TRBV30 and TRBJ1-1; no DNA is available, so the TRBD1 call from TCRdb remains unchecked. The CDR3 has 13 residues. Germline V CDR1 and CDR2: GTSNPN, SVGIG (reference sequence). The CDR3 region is CAWILTGAAEAFF.

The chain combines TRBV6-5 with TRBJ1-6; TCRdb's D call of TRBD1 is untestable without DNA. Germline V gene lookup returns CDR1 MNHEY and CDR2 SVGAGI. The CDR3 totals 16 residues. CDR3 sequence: CASSYRGVTYNSPLHF.